These 2 T cell receptor beta chains were sequenced from one sample in a study of blood T cells in healthy people across ages (dated by TCRdb to the mid-2010s). Preparation of the library involved 5' RACE. The sequencing machine was an Illumina HiSeq 2500. The second PCR ran for roughly 7 to 12 cycles and used a J-beta primer mix along with a sample-barcoded 5' primer. TCRdb applied fastp at Q25 and MiXCR to the public reads, then kept only in-frame beta chains. For every CDR3 protein sequence, its rows merge into one entry that carries the most common genes and DNA. The sample table shows 700,000 to 900,000 distinct CDR3 sequences, and about 55% are seen once. The top ten hold approximately 41% of the sample. Sequencing was performed on blood. All receptors come from a man older than 75 in good health.

This chain links TRBV24-1 with TRBJ2-1, with D possibly being TRBD1 or TRBD2 (6 bases each). The end of the DNA aligns better with TRBJ2-7, so the J call may be wrong. CDR3 length equals 17 residues. Germline V CDR1 and CDR2: KGHDR, SFDVKD. The CDR3 region has the DNA TGTGCCACCAGTGATCTTCGGGGGCCGAGCTCCTACAATGAGCAGTACTTC. This translates into CATSDLRGPSSYNEQYF.

Regarding this clonotype: Mismatch with germline at one junction end may stem from a read error. This chain connects TRBV7-3 to TRBJ2-4, with 8 positions matching TRBD2. The DNA end lines up better with TRBJ2-5; the J call may be wrong. Germline CDR1 SGHTA, CDR2 FQGTGA. The CDR3 runs to 15 residues. This chain's CDR3 is CACSLTSGREETQYF. The CDR3 DNA sequence: TGCGCCTGCAGCTTAACTAGCGGCAGGGAGGAGACCCAGTACTTC.